Listed here are 32 T cell receptor beta chains from one sample, sequenced in a study of STAT5B mutations in CD4+ large granular lymphocyte leukemia. Sequencing was performed with immunoSEQ multiplex PCR; in TCRdb, only in-frame clones are kept and a portion is missing. The repertoire holds roughly 34,000 clones, with 76% as singletons. Sequencing was carried out using CD4+ T cells from blood buffy coats. The receptors derive from a human donor in good health.

There are a few counts of this clone. The V and J genes are TRBV6-4 and TRBJ1-5; 7 nucleotides line up with TRBD1. The CDR3 extends over 16 amino acids. Germline CDR1 and CDR2: MRHNA and SNTAGT. After removal of 2 bases from V and 2 bases from J, the junction contained 6 bases not matched to a gene. The DNA for the CDR3 is TGTGCCAGCAGTGACGTGACAGGGCGGCGCAATCAGCCCCAGCATTTT. Amino acid sequence: CASSDVTGRRNQPQHF.

V usage is TRBV11-1 and J usage is TRBJ1-1; D is unresolved. Germline CDR1 and CDR2: SGHAT and FQDESV (reference sequence). Trimming shortened V by 0 bases and J by 1 base, and 6 bases separated the two germline ends. CDR3 size: 14 residues. The CDR3 DNA follows: TGTGCCAGCAGCTTAGCACCAGCGAACACTGAAGCTTTCTTT. Translating gives CASSLAPANTEAFF.

The rearrangement joins TRBV18 to TRBJ2-3; TRBD2 is a possible D gene (6 bases). Germline CDR1 and CDR2: KGHSH and LQKENI. Trimming shortened V by 3 bases and J by 2 bases, and 18 bases separated the two germline ends. This CDR3 comprises 17 residues. DNA of the CDR3: TGTGCCAGCTCACCTCCGGGCCGGGGGTCGTACACAGATACGCAGTATTTT. Its translation: CASSPPGRGSYTDTQYF.

The V and J genes are TRBV18 and TRBJ1-1, with 9 bases fitting TRBD1. V shed 3 bases and J 6 bases; nucleotides not matched to a gene: 11. The CDR3 is 16 amino acids. Germline V gene sequence: CDR1 KGHSH, CDR2 LQKENI. CDR3 sequence: CASSPRAGQGYSEAFF. CDR3 coding DNA: TGTGCCAGCTCACCGCGCGCGGGACAGGGCTATTCTGAAGCTTTCTTT.

The chain has TRBV18 and TRBJ1-1, with TRBD1 as a possible D gene (6 bases). The CDR3 length is 14 residues. Trimming cost V 1 base and J 2 bases, with 8 bases left between them. The V gene's germline CDR1 is KGHSH and CDR2 LQKENI. CDR3 protein: CASSPRQDNTEAFF. In DNA form, the CDR3 reads TGTGCCAGCTCACCACGACAGGACAACACTGAAGCTTTCTTT. Full variable domain (missing parts from reference TRBV18 and TRBJ1-1): NAGVMQNPRHLVRRRGQEARLRCSPMKGHSHVYWYRQLPEEGLKFMVYLQKENIIDESGMPKERFSAEFPKEGPSILRIQQVVRGDSAAYFCASSPRQDNTEAFFGQGTRLTVV.

For the CDR3, the DNA is TGTGCCAGCAGTGGAGGACAGGGGGCTTTCAGGAGAACTAATGAAAAACTGTTTTTT. Translating it yields CASSGGQGAFRRTNEKLFF. The chain employs TRBV2 and TRBJ1-4; 11 positions match TRBD1. The CDR3 is made up of 19 amino acids. CDR1 is SNHLY and CDR2 is FYNNEI in the germline V gene. V shed 4 bases and J 1 base; nucleotides not matched to a gene: 11.

The chain carries TRBV6-6 and TRBJ2-3; D call uncertain. Trimming stripped 0 bases from V and 0 bases from J, with 10 bases between. This CDR3 comprises 16 residues. Germline V gene data show CDR1 as MNHNY and CDR2 as SVGAGI (reference sequence). The CDR3 is CASSYSKHSSTDTQYF. The CDR3 bases are TGTGCCAGCAGTTACTCGAAACATTCTAGCACAGATACGCAGTATTTT.

The rearrangement uses TRBV5-6 and TRBJ1-2; D gene unclear. Per germline, CDR1 SGHDT and CDR2 YYEEEE. The CDR3 consists of 15 residues. The V end lost 1 base, the J end lost 5 bases, and 15 bases lay between the germline ends. This CDR3 is CASSLRAGLMYGYTF. The CDR3 region has the DNA TGTGCCAGCAGCTTGAGGGCTGGTCTGATGTATGGCTACACCTTC.

The chain recombines TRBV11-3 with TRBJ2-1, with D possibly being TRBD1 (6 bases). V shed 5 bases and J shed 10 bases, with 12 bases lying between them. This CDR3 contains 12 residues. Looked up from germline, CDR1 is SGHNT and CDR2 is YENEEA. CDR3 region: CASSLGQGEQFF. In nucleotides, the CDR3 is TGTGCCAGCAGCCTAGGCCAGGGGGAGCAGTTCTTC. The full variable domain, completed using reference TRBV11-3 and TRBJ2-1, is EAGVVQSPRYKIIEKKQPVAFWCNPISGHNTLYWYLQNLGQGPELLIRYENEEAVDDSQLPKDRFSAERLKGVDSTLKIQPAELGDSAVYLCASSLGQGEQFFGPGTRLTVL.

The chain uses TRBV2 and TRBJ2-2; TRBD2 is a possible D gene (6 bases). The ends were cut back, 6 bases at V and 5 bases at J, with 16 bases in the middle. The CDR3 is made up of 15 amino acids. Per the germline V gene, CDR1 is SNHLY and CDR2 is FYNNEI. The CDR3 DNA follows: TGTGCCAGCAGCCCCGGCCGGAGCGGGACCGGGGAGCTGTTTTTT. Its translation: CASSPGRSGTGELFF. The full variable domain, completed using reference TRBV2 and TRBJ2-2, is EPEVTQTPSHQVTQMGQEVILRCVPISNHLYFYWYRQILGQKVEFLVSFYNNEISEKSEIFDDQFSVERPDGSNFTLKIRSTKLEDSAMYFCASSPGRSGTGELFFGEGSRLTVL.

The genes are TRBV4-1 and TRBJ1-1, with no clear D. V lost 0 bases and J lost 3, with 11 bases in between. Germline V gene data show CDR1 as MGHRA and CDR2 as YSYEKL. The length of the CDR3 is 15 residues. The CDR3 loop is CASSQDRSFDTEAFF. The CDR3 bases are TGCGCCAGCAGCCAAGATCGGAGTTTCGACACTGAAGCTTTCTTT.

The V call is TRBV29-1, the J call TRBJ2-7; D may be TRBD2 (5 bases). CDR1 is SQVTM and CDR2 is ANQGSEA in the germline V gene. The CDR3 is 14 residues long. V lost 7 bases and J 4 bases, leaving 20 bases between the germline ends. The DNA for the CDR3 is TGCAGCGCCGCGGGTTTTGGCTCTTCTTACGAGCAGTACTTC. Translation gives CSAAGFGSSYEQYF.

This chain joins TRBV5-4 and TRBJ2-5; 13 nucleotides align to TRBD2. The junction had 11 bases not matched to a gene; V was cut back by 4 bases and J by 5 bases. The length of the CDR3 is 17 residues. Germline lookup yields CDR1 SGHNT and CDR2 YYREEE (reference sequence). Here the CDR3 reads CASSRRLAGGPTETQYF. CDR3 bases: TGTGCCAGCAGCAGAAGACTAGCGGGGGGCCCCACGGAGACCCAGTACTTC.

This chain uses TRBV6-6 with TRBJ2-7; 11 nucleotides line up with TRBD2. The V gene end was trimmed by 6 bases and the J gene end by 5 bases; junction bases not matched to a gene: 6. CDR1 is MNHNY and CDR2 is SVGAGI in the germline V gene (reference sequence). CDR3 length: 14 residues. The CDR3 coding sequence is TGTGCCAGCAGACTTAGCGGGGGGGCCCACGAGCAGTACTTC. Protein product: CASRLSGGAHEQYF.

The chain recombines TRBV28 with TRBJ2-3; the D is unclear. Looked up from germline, CDR1 is MDHEN and CDR2 is SYDVKM. The V end lost 4 bases, the J end lost 0 bases, and 8 bases lay between the germline ends. The CDR3 extends over 14 amino acids. The CDR3 nucleotides read TGTGCCAGCAGTTCTCCGGTTAGCACAGATACGCAGTATTTT. This sequence encodes CASSSPVSTDTQYF.

The chain combines TRBV9 with TRBJ2-3, with 9 bases identical to TRBD1. The V and J ends lost 0 bases and 6 bases, in that order; junction bases with no gene match: 5. Germline values: CDR1 SGDLS, CDR2 YYNGEE. The CDR3 spans 15 residues. For the CDR3, the DNA is TGTGCCAGCAGCGTAGGACAGGGGGTAGCGGATACGCAGTATTTT. This sequence encodes CASSVGQGVADTQYF. The full variable domain, with the rest looked up from reference TRBV9 and TRBJ2-3, is DSGVTQTPKHLITATGQRVTLRCSPRSGDLSVYWYQQSLDQGLQFLIQYYNGEERAKGNILERFSAQQFPDLHSELNLSSLELGDSALYFCASSVGQGVADTQYFGPGTRLTVL.

V usage is TRBV19 and J usage is TRBJ1-3; no firm D call. Germline CDR1 and CDR2: LNHDA and SQIVND (reference sequence). There are 13 residues in the CDR3. The V end was cut by 3 bases, the J end by 3 bases, with 6 bases between. The CDR3 nucleotides are TGTGCCAGTAGTATTTGGGATGGAAACACCATATATTTT. It yields the protein CASSIWDGNTIYF.

The rearrangement links TRBV19 to TRBJ2-1; D unclear. Germline CDR1 is LNHDA and CDR2 is SQIVND (reference sequence). The CDR3 is 15 amino acids. The ends were cut back, 6 bases at V and 2 bases at J, with 14 bases in the middle. In nucleotides, the CDR3 is TGTGCCAGTAGCCGCGAGTTCACTACCTACAATGAGCAGTTCTTC. Translation: CASSREFTTYNEQFF.

The J gene is TRBJ2-3, the V gene TRBV2; 8 bases fit TRBD2. Trimming at V came to 5 bases and at J to 2 bases, leaving 9 bases not matched to a gene. CDR1 and CDR2 (germline): SNHLY, FYNNEI. There are 16 residues in the CDR3. CDR3 bases: TGTGCCAGCAGTCCCCGATTAGCGGGATACACAGATACGCAGTATTTT. As protein: CASSPRLAGYTDTQYF.

V is TRBV2 and J is TRBJ2-1, with 8 bases matching TRBD1. V trimming: 6 bases; J trimming: 9 bases; junction bases outside the gene matches: 13. Germline V gene data show CDR1 as SNHLY and CDR2 as FYNNEI. The CDR3 is 15 residues long. CDR3 nucleotide sequence: TGTGCCAGCAGCCAGAGGACAGGGCGGGCGGGTGAGCAGTTCTTC. It encodes CASSQRTGRAGEQFF. Full variable domain (outside the CDR3, taken from reference TRBV2 and TRBJ2-1): EPEVTQTPSHQVTQMGQEVILRCVPISNHLYFYWYRQILGQKVEFLVSFYNNEISEKSEIFDDQFSVERPDGSNFTLKIRSTKLEDSAMYFCASSQRTGRAGEQFFGPGTRLTVL.

This chain connects TRBV5-6 to TRBJ2-7; D ambiguous. V was shortened by 0 bases and J by 4 bases, with 8 bases between the two germline ends. The CDR3 has 13 amino acids. Germline lookup yields CDR1 SGHDT and CDR2 YYEEEE. The CDR3 nucleotides are TGTGCCAGCAGCTTGGTGTCGCGATACGAGCAGTACTTC. Its translation: CASSLVSRYEQYF.

The V call is TRBV5-1, the J call TRBJ2-7; D is uncertain. The CDR3 has 12 residues. The V and J ends lost 0 bases and 5 bases respectively, with 6 bases between them. CDR1 and CDR2 (germline): SGHRS, YFSETQ. The CDR3: CASSLAFDEQYF. The DNA for the CDR3 is TGCGCCAGCAGCTTGGCCTTCGACGAGCAGTACTTC.

The chain uses TRBV7-9 and TRBJ1-6; D gene unclear. The V gene lost 5 bases and the J gene lost 5 bases, with 16 bases spanning the gap. The CDR3 length is 16 residues. Germline V gene lookup returns CDR1 SEHNR and CDR2 FQNEAQ (reference sequence). The CDR3, as DNA: TGTGCCAGCAGCCCTTCGACTCGTCCAGATAATTCACCCCTCCACTTT. This gives the protein CASSPSTRPDNSPLHF.

The V call is TRBV28, the J call TRBJ1-2; D is undetermined. The V end was cut by 3 bases, the J end by 8 bases, with 16 bases between. The CDR3 covers 14 residues. Per germline, CDR1 MDHEN and CDR2 SYDVKM. In DNA, the CDR3 is TGTGCCAGCAGTTTGTACAGCGCCGTGAACGGCTACACCTTC. Its protein is CASSLYSAVNGYTF.

V usage is TRBV19 and J usage is TRBJ1-5; D is unclear. V was shortened by 4 bases and J by 7 bases, with 8 bases between the two germline ends. Germline lookup yields CDR1 LNHDA and CDR2 SQIVND (reference sequence). This CDR3 has 12 residues. DNA of the CDR3: TGTGCCAGTAGTAGCGAACGGCAGCCCCAGCATTTT. Protein sequence: CASSSERQPQHF.

V usage is TRBV7-9 and J usage is TRBJ2-7; D is possibly TRBD2 (6 bases). Germline CDR1 reads SEHNR; CDR2 reads FQNEAQ (reference sequence). The ends were cut back, 1 base at V and 3 bases at J, with 16 bases in the middle. This CDR3 contains 16 residues. The CDR3 DNA follows: TGTGCCAGCAGCTTAGGAATCGGAGGGGACTTCTACGAGCAGTACTTC. It translates to CASSLGIGGDFYEQYF.

CDR3 protein: CASSVSTGTGTEAFF. In DNA form, the CDR3 reads TGTGCCAGCAGCGTATCGACAGGGACTGGCACTGAAGCTTTCTTT. The V call is TRBV6-1, the J call TRBJ1-1; 7 bases are shared with TRBD1. The CDR3 has 15 residues. After removal of 6 bases from V and 4 bases from J, the junction contained 11 bases not matched to a gene. CDR1 and CDR2 from the germline V gene are MNHNS and SASEGT.

The chain has TRBV5-1 and TRBJ1-3; D remains ambiguous. V lost 4 bases and J 4 bases, leaving 9 bases between the germline ends. CDR1 is SGHRS, CDR2 YFSETQ, per germline. This CDR3 comprises 13 residues. Written as DNA, the CDR3 is TGCGCCAGCAGCCTGGTCCCCGGAAACACCATATATTTT. Its translation: CASSLVPGNTIYF.

The rearrangement links TRBV29-1 to TRBJ2-1; 7 positions agree with TRBD1. J gave up 4 bases and V 4 bases, and 7 bases lay outside the gene matches. Per germline, CDR1 SQVTM and CDR2 ANQGSEA. This CDR3 has 14 amino acids. CDR3: CSVGSGDRYNEQFF. The CDR3 nucleotides read TGCAGCGTTGGATCCGGGGACAGATACAATGAGCAGTTCTTC.

The rearrangement uses TRBV19 and TRBJ2-7; TRBD2 is a possible D gene (6 bases). The germline V gene encodes CDR1 LNHDA and CDR2 SQIVND (reference sequence). This CDR3 comprises 17 residues. The ends were cut back, 8 bases at V and 7 bases at J, with 30 bases in the middle. In nucleotides, the CDR3 is TGTGCCAGTGCCCCCCTTGGAGGGACCTTCATGCGTAGAGAGCAGTACTTC. Translation gives CASAPLGGTFMRREQYF.

V is TRBV27 and J is TRBJ1-2; 12 bases map to TRBD1. The CDR3 is 18 amino acids. V shed 2 bases and J 8 bases; nucleotides not matched to a gene: 15. Germline V gene data show CDR1 as MNHEY and CDR2 as SMNVEV (reference sequence). The CDR3 bases are TGTGCCAGCAGTTTAGCTCCCGGGGGACAGGGGGCGAGTAGGGGCTACACCTTC. As protein: CASSLAPGGQGASRGYTF.

A remark on this clone: An end of the junction differs from the germline gene, which may be a read error. This chain uses TRBV5-6 with TRBJ1-2, with a tentative D call TRBD1 (6 bases). The germline gives CDR1 SGHDT, CDR2 YYEEEE. This CDR3 has 12 amino acids. The chain's CDR3 is CASSFAGARGLF. The CDR3 nucleotides read TGTGCCAGCAGCTTCGCGGGGGCTCGGGGGTTGTTC.